This is a list of T cell receptor beta chains from one sample in a study of T cells in localized non-small cell lung cancer. Here immunoSEQ multiplex PCR was the method, and the copy in TCRdb shows in-frame clones only, minus some. The sample holds just under 80,000 clones, around 80% seen once. The material sequenced was peripheral blood, taken before any cancer treatment. The receptors here all came from a female donor of 60 years or more with stage I lung adenocarcinoma. Both conserved end residues are part of each CDR3. D genes are given only for firm matches. Clone size appears in some rows only: once, few, many, or a class for an expanded clone.

CDR3 DNA	CDR3 protein	J gene	clone size	V gene	D gene
TGTGCCAGCAGCTTAGACAACTACGAGCAGTACTTC	CASSLDNYEQYF	TRBJ2-7	once	TRBV5-4	NA
TGTGCCAGCAGCTTGTTGAGGAGATCTAGCGGGGTCACAGATACGCAGTATTTT	CASSLLRRSSGVTDTQYF	TRBJ2-3	few	TRBV27	TRBD2
TGTGCCATCAGTGCGGGACCCCCGCAATATGGCTACACCTTC	CAISAGPPQYGYTF	TRBJ1-2	NA	TRBV10-3	NA
TGTGCCAGTACCCCCCCGGACAGGGCGCGGAACACTGAAGCTTTCTTT	CASTPPDRARNTEAFF	TRBJ1-1	NA	TRBV19	TRBD1
TGTGCCAGCAACTTCGCAGGAAACACCATATATTTT	CASNFAGNTIYF	TRBJ1-3	few	TRBV2	NA
TGCGCCAGCAGCTTGGCCCAGGGCTCCTATGGCTACACCTTC	CASSLAQGSYGYTF	TRBJ1-2	few	TRBV5-1	NA
TGTGCCAGCAGCGTGGGACTAGCGGGGGGAGGTACGCAGTATTTT	CASSVGLAGGGTQYF	TRBJ2-3	NA	TRBV2	TRBD2
TGCGCCAGCAAGGGCAACAGGGGAACCACTGAAGCTTTCTTT	CASKGNRGTTEAFF	TRBJ1-1	NA	TRBV5-1	TRBD1
TGTGCCAGCAGTGCCGACAGGGGGGCAAATCAGCCCCAGCATTTT	CASSADRGANQPQHF	TRBJ1-5	few	TRBV6-1	TRBD1
TGTGCCAGTAGTATTCCAGGGGGAAAGACTGAAGCTTTCTTT	CASSIPGGKTEAFF	TRBJ1-1	once	TRBV19	TRBD1
TGTGCCACCGAAGGGGGGCAGGGCAATGAGCAGTTCTTC	CATEGGQGNEQFF	TRBJ2-1	NA	TRBV28	NA